This TCR beta chain is drawn from a study of shared clonotypes between healthy human individuals. The assay ran at deep level. The method was immunoSEQ multiplex PCR; TCRdb's version includes in-frame clones alone and lacks a portion of them. The sample lists some 120,000 clones, approximately 70% occurring once. About this clone itself: The same CDR3 also results from other DNA sequences found in this sample.

After removal of 0 bases from V and 2 bases from J, the junction contained 1 base not matched to a gene. Germline V gene sequence: CDR1 SGHDT, CDR2 YYEEEE. CDR3 length equals 15 residues. In CD8 memory, CD45RO+ cells were put together with CCR7-negative CD45RA+ TemRA cells. Sequencing was carried out using memory CD8+ T cells sorted from blood. As for subset: CD45RO+ cells pooled with CCR7-negative TemRA cells. The TCR originated in a woman between 25 and 40 years old in good health. V and J are TRBV5-6 and TRBJ2-1, with TRBD2 matching over 8 bases. Here the CDR3 reads CASSLELAAYNEQFF. The CDR3 nucleotides are TGTGCCAGCAGCTTGGAACTAGCGGCCTACAATGAGCAGTTCTTC.